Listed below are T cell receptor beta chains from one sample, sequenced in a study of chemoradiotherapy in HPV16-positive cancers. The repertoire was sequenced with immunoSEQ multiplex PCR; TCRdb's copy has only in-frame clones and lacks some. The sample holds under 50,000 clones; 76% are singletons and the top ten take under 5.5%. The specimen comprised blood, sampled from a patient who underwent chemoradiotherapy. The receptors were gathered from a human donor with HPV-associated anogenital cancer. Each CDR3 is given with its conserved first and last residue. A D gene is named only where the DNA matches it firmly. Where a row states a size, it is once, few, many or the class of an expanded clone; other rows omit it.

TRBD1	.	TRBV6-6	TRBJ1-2	TGTGCCAGCAGTTACGGGTCATTGACAGGGGGGTATGGCTACACCTTC	CASSYGSLTGGYGYTF
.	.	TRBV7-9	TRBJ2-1	TGTGCCAGCAGCTACCCTGTGGAAGATAATGAGCAGTTCTTC	CASSYPVEDNEQFF
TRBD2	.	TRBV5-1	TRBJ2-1	TGCGCCAGCAGCTTTGAGGGACTAGCGGGGGCCAATGAGCAGTTCTTC	CASSFEGLAGANEQFF
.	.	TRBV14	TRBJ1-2	TGTGCCAGCAGCCAAGAACCCCGGGGGCGGGATGGCTACACCTTC	CASSQEPRGRDGYTF
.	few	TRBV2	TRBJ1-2	TGTGCCAGCAGTGATTCTAACTATGGCTACACCTTC	CASSDSNYGYTF
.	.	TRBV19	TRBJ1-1	TGTGCCAGTACTCCTCAGCAGCTGAACACTGAAGCTTTCTTT	CASTPQQLNTEAFF
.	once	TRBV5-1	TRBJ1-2	TGCGCCAGCAGCTTGCGGCCCGGGGTCGACTATGGCTACACCTTC	CASSLRPGVDYGYTF
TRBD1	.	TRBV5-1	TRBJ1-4	TGCGCCAGCAGCCGACAGGGGATAAATGAAAAACTGTTTTTT	CASSRQGINEKLFF
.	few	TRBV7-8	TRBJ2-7	TGTGCCAGCAGCAGGGGGGTCGACGAGCAGTACTTC	CASSRGVDEQYF
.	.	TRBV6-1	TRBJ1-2	TGTGCCAGCAGTGAGCCAGGAGGGAGATATGGCTACACCTTC	CASSEPGGRYGYTF
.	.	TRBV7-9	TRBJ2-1	TGTGCCAGCAGCTTAGCGTCGAATGAGCAGTTCTTC	CASSLASNEQFF
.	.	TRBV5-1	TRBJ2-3	TGCGCCAGCAGCTTCCGGGACACAGATACGCAGTATTTT	CASSFRDTDTQYF
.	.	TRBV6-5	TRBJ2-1	TGTGCCAGCAGTTCCATACAGAAGACGGGCCTCAATGAGCAGTTCTTC	CASSSIQKTGLNEQFF
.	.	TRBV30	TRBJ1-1	TGTGCCTGGAGTGGAGCGACAGCGGGCGGGCGATCGAACACTGAAGCTTTCTTT	CAWSGATAGGRSNTEAFF
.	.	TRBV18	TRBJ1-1	TGTGCCAGCTCACCACGGCTTTACACTGAAGCTTTCTTT	CASSPRLYTEAFF
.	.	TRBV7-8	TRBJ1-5	TGTGCCAGCAGCTTCCAATGGGATAGCAATCAGCCCCAGCATTTT	CASSFQWDSNQPQHF
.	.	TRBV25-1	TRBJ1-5	TGTGCCAGCAGTGAAAGGGGCGCTCCAAATCAGCCCCAGCATTTT	CASSERGAPNQPQHF
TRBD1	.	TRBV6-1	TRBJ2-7	TGTGCCAGCACCGGGACAGCCTACTCCTACGAGCAGTACTTC	CASTGTAYSYEQYF
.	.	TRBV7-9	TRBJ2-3	TGTGCCAGCAGCCCGTCTCCCCTGGATACGCAGTATTTT	CASSPSPLDTQYF
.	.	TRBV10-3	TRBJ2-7	TGTGCCATCAGTGAGAACTACGAGCAGTACTTC	CAISENYEQYF
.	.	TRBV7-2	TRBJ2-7	TGTGCCAGCAGCCCAGCCCAGCGGAATTACGAGCAGTACTTC	CASSPAQRNYEQYF
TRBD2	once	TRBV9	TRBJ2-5	TGTGCCAGCGGGTCTATAGCGGGGGGAAAAGAGACCCAGTACTTC	CASGSIAGGKETQYF
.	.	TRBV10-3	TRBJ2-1	TGTGCCATCAGTGGGGAGCACAATGAGCAGTTCTTC	CAISGEHNEQFF
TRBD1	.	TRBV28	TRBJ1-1	TGTGCCAGCACCCTGGGGGACAGGGTTGCTTTCTTT	CASTLGDRVAFF
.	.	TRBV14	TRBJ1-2	TGTGCCAGCAGCCAAGTACACCTATATGGCTACACCTTC	CASSQVHLYGYTF
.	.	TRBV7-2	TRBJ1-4	TGTGCCAGCAGCGAGCCTTCAGTAGAAAAACTGTTTTTT	CASSEPSVEKLFF
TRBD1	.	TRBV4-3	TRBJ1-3	TGCGCCAGCAGCCAAGTGGGACAGAAAAACTCCAACTCTGGAAACACCATATATTTT	CASSQVGQKNSNSGNTIYF
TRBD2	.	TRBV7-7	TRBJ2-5	TGTGCCAGCACCAGACTAGCGGCCCCGGGGACCCAGTACTTC	CASTRLAAPGTQYF
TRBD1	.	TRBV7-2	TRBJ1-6	TGTGCCAGCAGCGGGGGACAGGGCTCTAATTCACCCCTCCACTTT	CASSGGQGSNSPLHF
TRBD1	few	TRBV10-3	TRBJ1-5	TGTGCCATCAGTGTGACAGGGGAAGGCAATCAGCCCCAGCATTTT	CAISVTGEGNQPQHF
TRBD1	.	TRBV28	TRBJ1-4	TGTGCCAGCAGTTACAGGGGGGTCGATGAAAAACTGTTTTTT	CASSYRGVDEKLFF
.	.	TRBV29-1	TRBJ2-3	TGCAGCGGGCGGACTGGATCCTTAGGCACAGATACGCAGTATTTT	CSGRTGSLGTDTQYF
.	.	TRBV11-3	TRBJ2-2	TGTGCCAGCAGCTTAGGTGTAGGGGCGGACGGGGAGCTGTTTTTT	CASSLGVGADGELFF
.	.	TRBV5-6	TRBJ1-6	TGTGCCAGCAGCGCCGAATACTCGTCACCCCTCCACTTT	CASSAEYSSPLHF
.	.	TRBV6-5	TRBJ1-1	TGTGCCAGCAGTTCCTCCGTACAGGGTATCGCTGAAGCTTTCTTT	CASSSSVQGIAEAFF
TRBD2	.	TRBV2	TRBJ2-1	TGTGCCAGCAGAACCAGCGGGGGTAGGTCCTACAATGAGCAGTTCTTC	CASRTSGGRSYNEQFF
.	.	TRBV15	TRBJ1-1	TGTGCCACCAGCAGAGTCATCTACCATCCGAACACTGAAGCTTTCTTT	CATSRVIYHPNTEAFF
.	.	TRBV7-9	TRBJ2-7	TGTGCCAGCAGTGGGACGGGGGACTACGAGCAGTACTTC	CASSGTGDYEQYF
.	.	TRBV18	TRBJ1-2	TGTGCCAGCTCACCTTCGCAGGACTATGGCTACACCTTC	CASSPSQDYGYTF
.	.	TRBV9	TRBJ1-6	TGTGCCAGCAGCCCCGGTGGGGGGAATTCACCCCTCCACTTT	CASSPGGGNSPLHF
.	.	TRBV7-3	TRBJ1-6	TGTGCCAGCAGCTTAACCGACGCTTCACCCCTCCACTTT	CASSLTDASPLHF
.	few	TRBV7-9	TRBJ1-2	TGTGCCAGCAGCTTAGTTCAGAATGGCTACACCTTC	CASSLVQNGYTF
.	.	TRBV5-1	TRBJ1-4	TGCGCCAGCAGCCTGACCGGGACAACTACCGAAAAACTGTTTTTT	CASSLTGTTTEKLFF
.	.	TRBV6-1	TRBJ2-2	TGTGTCACCCTAGGAGGAGGGGCGAACGGGGAGCTGTTTTTT	CVTLGGGANGELFF
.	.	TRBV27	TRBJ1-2	TGTGCCAGCTGGGGGAGGCAGGCCGACACTAACTATGGCTACACCTTC	CASWGRQADTNYGYTF
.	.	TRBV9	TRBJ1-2	TGTGCCAGCAGCGTAGCTTACAGGGCTGGCTACACCTTC	CASSVAYRAGYTF
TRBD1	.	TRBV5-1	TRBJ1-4	TGCGCCAGCAGTCTAGACAGGGGGCAGAAACTGTTTTTT	CASSLDRGQKLFF
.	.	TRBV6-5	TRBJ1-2	TGTGCCAGCCAGCCGCAAGGACGGCACTATGGCTACACCTTC	CASQPQGRHYGYTF